The 32 T cell receptor beta chains presented below share a single source sample, sequenced in a study of blood T cell repertoires in COVID-19. The data were produced by immunoSEQ multiplex PCR, yet TCRdb's version contains in-frame clones alone and is incomplete. The sample has 250,000 to 350,000 clones, 70% to 90% seen once; the top ten hold roughly 8%. Material: peripheral blood. These receptors originate from a woman in her forties or fifties who had recovered from COVID-19.

The V call is TRBV5-6, the J call TRBJ1-1; 7 bases map to TRBD1. The CDR3 runs to 14 residues. Germline V gives CDR1 SGHDT, CDR2 YYEEEE. V gave up 5 bases and J gave up 4 bases; unmatched junction bases: 8. The CDR3 DNA reads TGTGCCAGCAGTATGTTAAGGGGGCCCACTGAAGCTTTCTTT. Residues: CASSMLRGPTEAFF.

This chain links TRBV28 with TRBJ2-5; maybe TRBD2 (5 bases). Per germline, CDR1 MDHEN and CDR2 SYDVKM. CDR3 length equals 14 residues. V was shortened by 3 bases and J by 4 bases, with 12 bases between the two germline ends. CDR3 residues: CASSFAGIPETQYF. CDR3 bases: TGTGCCAGCAGTTTTGCGGGCATTCCAGAGACCCAGTACTTC.

The CDR3 nucleotides read TGCAGCGTAAGAGACATCCTCTATGGCTACACCTTC. This encodes CSVRDILYGYTF. The genes are TRBV29-1 and TRBJ1-2; no clear D. The CDR3 runs to 12 residues. Germline values: CDR1 SQVTM, CDR2 ANQGSEA. Trimming left V 6 bases short and J 4 bases short, with 12 bases between.

This sequence joins TRBV7-8 and TRBJ2-7, with TRBD1 matching over 10 bases. The junction had 9 bases not matched to a gene; V was cut back by 5 bases and J by 5 bases. CDR1 SGHVS and CDR2 FQNEAQ come from the germline V gene. The CDR3 has 15 residues. CDR3 amino acids: CASSIPGQGNHEQYF. The CDR3 nucleotides are TGTGCCAGCAGCATACCGGGACAGGGGAACCACGAGCAGTACTTC.

This chain joins TRBV30 and TRBJ2-1; no reliable D call. V lost 2 bases, J lost 7 bases, and 6 bases lay in between. Germline CDR1 GTSNPN, CDR2 SVGIG (reference sequence). The CDR3 runs to 11 residues. The CDR3 loop is CAWSTVNEQFF. The CDR3 DNA is TGTGCCTGGAGTACGGTGAATGAGCAGTTCTTC.

The V call is TRBV12-3 or TRBV12-4, the J call TRBJ1-2, with D possibly matching TRBD1 (5 bases). CDR3 length: 12 amino acids. V lost 8 bases to trimming and J lost 0 bases, with 7 bases between them. CDR3 in amino acids: CASQGSNYGYTF. In nucleotides, the CDR3 is TGTGCCAGCCAGGGTTCTAACTATGGCTACACCTTC.

This clone was picked up one time. The chain recombines TRBV7-9 with TRBJ2-3; TRBD2 agrees at 9 bases. V was pared by 4 bases and J by 6 bases, with 11 bases of the junction left unmatched. The CDR3 spans 16 residues. Germline V gene data show CDR1 as SEHNR and CDR2 as FQNEAQ (reference sequence). The CDR3 sequence: CASSSGPGLASDTQYF. Written as DNA, the CDR3 is TGTGCCAGCAGCTCGGGACCGGGACTAGCAAGTGATACGCAGTATTTT. Variable domain in full (rest from reference TRBV7-9 and TRBJ2-3): DTGVSQNPRHKITKRGQNVTFRCDPISEHNRLYWYRQTLGQGPEFLTYFQNEAQLEKSRLLSDRFSAERPKGSFSTLEIQRTEQGDSAMYLCASSSGPGLASDTQYFGPGTRLTVL.

In its sample, this clone was seen a few times. The genes are TRBV29-1 and TRBJ2-7; 12 positions agree with TRBD1. The germline V gene has CDR1 SQVTM and CDR2 ANQGSEA. This CDR3 spans 13 amino acids. After removal of 7 bases from V and 4 bases from J, the junction contained 5 bases not matched to a gene. CDR3 protein: CSGGQGASYEQYF. For the CDR3, the DNA is TGCAGCGGGGGACAGGGGGCATCTTACGAGCAGTACTTC.

This chain joins TRBV30 and TRBJ1-5; TRBD1 agrees at 8 bases. CDR1 and CDR2 from the germline V gene are GTSNPN and SVGIG (reference sequence). The V gene end was trimmed by 2 bases and the J gene end by 5 bases; junction bases not matched to a gene: 8. The CDR3 runs to 15 residues. The CDR3 nucleotides are TGTGCCTGGAGTCTAGGACAGGGTTGGGATCAGCCCCAGCATTTT. This gives the protein CAWSLGQGWDQPQHF. The whole variable domain, remainder taken from reference TRBV30 and TRBJ1-5, is SQTIHQWPATLVQPVGSPLSLECTVEGTSNPNLYWYRQAAGRGLQLLFYSVGIGQISSEVPQNLSASRPQDRQFILSSKKLLLSDSGFYLCAWSLGQGWDQPQHFGDGTRLSIL.

This clone was counted a single time. This rearrangement joins TRBV28 to TRBJ2-7; TRBD2 might be the D (5 bases). The CDR3 is made up of 14 amino acids. V lost 3 bases and J 9 bases, leaving 18 bases between the germline ends. Germline CDR1 is MDHEN and CDR2 is SYDVKM. The CDR3, as DNA: TGTGCCAGCAGTTTCCACCGGAGCGGCCGGACGCAGTACTTC. This encodes CASSFHRSGRTQYF.

The chain has TRBV5-1 and TRBJ1-2; 8 bases are a match to TRBD1. Germline V gene data show CDR1 as SGHRS and CDR2 as YFSETQ. V gave up 4 bases and J gave up 4 bases; unmatched junction bases: 9. The CDR3 contains 15 residues. The CDR3 sequence is CASSVAGQESYGYTF. CDR3 DNA sequence: TGCGCCAGCAGCGTGGCGGGACAGGAAAGCTATGGCTACACCTTC.

This clone was observed a handful of times. The V gene is TRBV6-5, the J gene TRBJ1-5; the D gene is possibly TRBD1 (5 bases). The V end was cut by 8 bases, the J end by 1 base, with 9 bases between. Germline loops: CDR1 MNHEY, CDR2 SVGAGI. This CDR3 is 13 amino acids long. The CDR3 nucleotides read TGTGCCAGCGGGAGGGGAAGCAATCAGCCCCAGCATTTT. It encodes CASGRGSNQPQHF.

The chain carries TRBV30 and TRBJ2-1; the D is unclear. This CDR3 contains 11 residues. The V gene lost 3 bases and the J gene lost 3 bases, with 3 bases spanning the gap. Per the germline V gene, CDR1 is GTSNPN and CDR2 is SVGIG (reference sequence). The CDR3: CAWSNYNEQFF. As DNA, the CDR3 is TGTGCCTGGAGCAACTACAATGAGCAGTTCTTC.

The genes are TRBV5-6 and TRBJ1-2; 10 positions agree with TRBD1. The CDR3 is made up of 14 amino acids. The junction had 6 bases not matched to a gene; V was cut back by 5 bases and J by 5 bases. Germline V gene sequence: CDR1 SGHDT, CDR2 YYEEEE. The CDR3 sequence is CASSWDRGPYGYTF. CDR3 sequence (DNA): TGTGCCAGCAGTTGGGACAGGGGACCTTATGGCTACACCTTC.

This chain uses TRBV18 with TRBJ2-4, with 8 positions matching TRBD1. V was clipped by 11 bases and J by 0 bases; unmatched bases: 12. Looked up from germline, CDR1 is KGHSH and CDR2 is LQKENI. This CDR3 has 16 amino acids. DNA of the CDR3: TGTGCCTTGTGGAACAGGGGGTTTGTAGCCAAAAACATTCAGTACTTC. Protein product: CALWNRGFVAKNIQYF.

This clone was seen a single time. This rearrangement joins TRBV28 to TRBJ2-5; weak D call: TRBD2 (5 bases). Trimming removed 1 base at V and 5 bases at J, with 11 bases between. Germline loops: CDR1 MDHEN, CDR2 SYDVKM. There are 14 residues in the CDR3. Written as DNA, the CDR3 is TGTGCCAGCAGTTTATATCTCGGCGGGGAGACCCAGTACTTC. It translates to CASSLYLGGETQYF.

This rearrangement joins TRBV6-4 to TRBJ1-1; 10 positions match TRBD1. CDR1 is MRHNA, CDR2 SNTAGT, per germline. Trimming took 4 bases from V and 4 from J; bases not matched to a gene: 6. The CDR3 extends over 15 amino acids. The CDR3 region is CASSVTGGRGTEAFF. In DNA, the CDR3 is TGTGCCAGCAGTGTGACAGGGGGCCGGGGCACTGAAGCTTTCTTT.

This sequence joins TRBV6-5 and TRBJ2-2, with no clear D. CDR1 is MNHEY and CDR2 is SVGAGI in the germline V gene. V lost 6 bases, J lost 6 bases, and 11 bases lay in between. The CDR3 runs to 13 residues. DNA of the CDR3: TGTGCCAGCAGCCAACTTCCCTCCGGGGAGCTGTTTTTT. Translating gives CASSQLPSGELFF.

The rearrangement uses TRBV6-2 or TRBV6-3 and TRBJ1-5; weak D call: TRBD1 (6 bases). The V and J ends lost 3 bases and 1 base respectively, with 10 bases between them. There are 15 residues in the CDR3. The germline V gene has CDR1 MNHEY and CDR2 SVGEGT. The CDR3 protein is CASSYSGASNQPQHF. The CDR3, as DNA: TGTGCCAGCAGTTATTCAGGGGCGAGCAATCAGCCCCAGCATTTT.

This chain links TRBV2 with TRBJ2-2, with D maybe TRBD1 (5 bases). Germline CDR1 SNHLY, CDR2 FYNNEI. V was clipped by 10 bases and J by 0 bases, with 9 bases between them. The CDR3 extends over 13 amino acids. The CDR3 DNA reads as TGTGCCACAACAGGATCGAACACCGGGGAGCTGTTTTTT. It translates to CATTGSNTGELFF.

Here the CDR3 reads CASRLLLPGYNEQFF. DNA of the CDR3: TGTGCCAGCAGGTTACTCCTGCCAGGCTACAATGAGCAGTTCTTC. V gene TRBV28 combines with J gene TRBJ2-1; D remains unclear. This CDR3 region has 15 residues. Between the trimmed V and J ends, which lost 6 bases and 3 bases, there was a span of 15 bases. CDR1 MDHEN and CDR2 SYDVKM come from the germline V gene.

The chain recombines TRBV24-1 with TRBJ2-3; 7 bases are shared with TRBD1. J was trimmed by 0 bases and V by 3 bases; bases with no gene match: 5. Looked up from germline, CDR1 is KGHDR and CDR2 is SFDVKD. The CDR3 extends over 16 amino acids. Here the CDR3 reads CATSDRDSPSTDTQYF. In DNA form, the CDR3 reads TGTGCCACCAGTGATAGGGACAGTCCTAGCACAGATACGCAGTATTTT.

This chain joins TRBV11-3 and TRBJ2-2; 16 nucleotides match TRBD2. Looked up from germline, CDR1 is SGHNT and CDR2 is YENEEA. The CDR3 totals 16 residues. J was trimmed by 8 bases and V by 5 bases; bases with no gene match: 5. CDR3 region: CASSAGLAGGPGELFF. The CDR3 DNA follows: TGTGCCAGCAGCGCGGGACTAGCGGGAGGGCCAGGGGAGCTGTTTTTT.

This rearrangement joins TRBV5-4 to TRBJ1-2; 8 bases are a match to TRBD1. The CDR3 sequence is 15 residues long. Trimming removed 0 bases from V and 5 bases from J; junction bases left unmatched: 6. Germline values: CDR1 SGHNT, CDR2 YYREEE (reference sequence). CDR3 sequence: CASSLVVGTGYGYTF. The CDR3 DNA reads TGTGCCAGCAGCTTGGTGGTGGGGACAGGTTATGGCTACACCTTC.

This rearrangement joins TRBV4-1 to TRBJ2-1, with 10 positions matching TRBD1. The CDR3 is made up of 15 amino acids. V lost 4 bases to trimming and J lost 2 bases; unmatched junction nucleotides: 2. Per germline, CDR1 MGHRA and CDR2 YSYEKL. CDR3 amino acids: CASSPGQGPYNEQFF. In nucleotides, the CDR3 is TGCGCCAGCAGCCCGGGACAGGGGCCCTACAATGAGCAGTTCTTC.

This rearrangement joins TRBV7-8 to TRBJ2-2; D possibly corresponds to TRBD2 (6 bases). CDR1 and CDR2 from the germline V gene are SGHVS and FQNEAQ. CDR3 length: 16 residues. The V gene lost 2 bases and the J gene lost 1 base, with 11 bases spanning the gap. The CDR3 DNA follows: TGTGCCAGCAGCTTAAATGCGGGGTGGAACACCGGGGAGCTGTTTTTT. It codes for CASSLNAGWNTGELFF.

The V call is TRBV7-3, the J call TRBJ1-1, with D uncertain. In germline, CDR1 is SGHTA, CDR2 FQGTGA. The V end lost 1 base, the J end lost 2 bases, and 8 bases lay between the germline ends. The CDR3 has 14 residues. The CDR3 bases are TGTGCCAGCAGCTTAAGCGCGGGAAACACTGAAGCTTTCTTT. It yields the protein CASSLSAGNTEAFF.

The rearrangement links TRBV7-9 to TRBJ2-7, with D unclear. Germline CDR1 is SEHNR and CDR2 is FQNEAQ (reference sequence). The CDR3 has 12 residues. The V end lost 4 bases, the J end lost 6 bases, and 10 bases lay between the germline ends. CDR3 protein: CASSSFISEQYF. CDR3 in DNA: TGTGCCAGCAGCTCATTTATCAGCGAGCAGTACTTC. The whole variable domain, filled in from reference TRBV7-9 and TRBJ2-7, reads DTGVSQNPRHKITKRGQNVTFRCDPISEHNRLYWYRQTLGQGPEFLTYFQNEAQLEKSRLLSDRFSAERPKGSFSTLEIQRTEQGDSAMYLCASSSFISEQYFGPGTRLTVT.

This rearrangement joins TRBV29-1 to TRBJ2-2; D perhaps matches TRBD1 (6 bases). The V gene's germline CDR1 is SQVTM and CDR2 ANQGSEA. Trimming removed 0 bases from V and 3 bases from J, with 14 bases in between. The CDR3 is 16 amino acids. The CDR3, as DNA: TGCAGCGTTGAAGACCGTAGGACAGAACACACCGGGGAGCTGTTTTTT. Translated, it gives CSVEDRRTEHTGELFF.

This chain links TRBV11-2 with TRBJ2-7; a possible D gene is TRBD1 (6 bases). V dropped 3 bases and J dropped 4 bases, with 13 bases sitting between them. The CDR3 extends over 14 amino acids. Looked up from germline, CDR1 is SGHAT and CDR2 is FQNNGV. CDR3 in DNA: TGTGCCAGCAGCTTTGGGGGCCTCTGGTACGAGCAGTACTTC. Translating gives CASSFGGLWYEQYF. Complete variable domain (other parts from reference TRBV11-2 and TRBJ2-7): EAGVAQSPRYKIIEKRQSVAFWCNPISGHATLYWYQQILGQGPKLLIQFQNNGVVDDSQLPKDRFSAERLKGVDSTLKIQPAKLEDSAVYLCASSFGGLWYEQYFGPGTRLTVT.

The chain combines TRBV6-6 with TRBJ2-7; 9 bases align to TRBD1. The CDR3 runs to 13 residues. The junction had 5 bases not matched to a gene; V was cut back by 5 bases and J by 6 bases. Germline lookup yields CDR1 MNHNY and CDR2 SVGAGI (reference sequence). CDR3 sequence reads: CASSADRGGEQYF. The CDR3 nucleotides read TGTGCCAGCAGTGCGGACAGGGGAGGCGAGCAGTACTTC.

With respect to this clone: One end of the junction fails to match germline, which may point to a read error. V gene TRBV2 combines with J gene TRBJ1-3; D perhaps matches TRBD1 (5 bases). Germline CDR1 and CDR2: SNHLY and FYNNEI. This CDR3 comprises 12 residues. The DNA for the CDR3 is TGTGCCAGCAGAGACCCGTGGGGCGGCCTCCGATTT. Its protein is CASRDPWGGLRF.